This TCR beta chain appears in the sequencing data of a study of low-dose radiotherapy and immunotherapy resistance in tumors (dated by TCRdb to 2022 to 2024). About the study as a whole: Cohort 1 received 0.5 Gy per fraction every 2 weeks, with a prescribed total PTV dose of 6.5 Gy. For Cohort 2, the dose was 1 Gy per fraction given every two weeks, adding up to 13 Gy in total across 26 weeks. Patients were given nivolumab as a 240 mg flat dose every two weeks and ipilimumab at 1 mg/kg every six weeks, with both drugs delivered intravenously. Intravenous cyclophosphamide at 200 mg/m2 was administered every two weeks, one day ahead of each radiation and immunotherapy administration. Starting on cycle 1 day 1, patients took 300 mg of aspirin by mouth once daily for four cycles. No randomization into treatment groups was done for the people taking part in the trial. Eight patients were included in the translational analysis, namely three from the first dose cohort plus the first five from the second dose cohort.

This clonotype was counted at least ten times. The antigen it binds to is not known. There are no base qualities to consult, and no much larger clone falls within one base. The germline V gene yields SGDLS for CDR1 and YYNGEE for CDR2. V was cut back by 1 base and J by 5 bases, leaving a gap of 12 bases between them. Taken from cysteine to phenylalanine, the CDR3 has 15 residues. The retained sequence is limited to the CDR3, 45 bases, with the frame set at the first base. The listed sequencing device is Illumina HiSeq 2500. To make first-strand cDNA, Superscript III was used along with a set of TRAV- and TRBV-specific primers so that both the TCRalpha and TCRbeta chains were covered. TCRs were amplified with Phusion for 15 to 25 PCR cycles using a constant-region primer together with the adapter attached to the V primers. Amplification of the isolated mRNA was done with the MessageAmp II aRNA Amplification Kit, which involved a roughly 17-hour in vitro transcription at 37 degrees C. The Dynabeads mRNA DIRECT Purification Kit was used to isolate mRNA for TCR sequencing. Indexed Illumina adapters were added in a second 25-cycle Phusion PCR, and the resulting products were purified with AMPure XP beads. Turning to the authors' computational methods: Using custom Perl scripts, TCR sequences that encoded the same protein were pooled, out-of-frame sequences were dropped, and the abundance of each clonotype was calculated. TCR sequences supported by only a single read were excluded from analysis. The metrics used to describe the repertoires included Shannon entropy, Gini index, clonality, richness, and the frequency of TCRs shared between repertoires. TCRdb trimmed public reads at Q25 via fastp, called clones via MiXCR and kept in-frame beta chains. Entries that share a CDR3 protein sequence are merged under the most common genes and DNA. What appears here as the V and J calls and clone size reflects TCRdb's work, not the paper's. The sample records some 85,000 distinct CDR3 sequences, about 20% of which are singletons. The top ten clones comprise roughly 6% of the sample.

Explained via the paper, the time point label denotes: before trial treatment. The donors took part in RACIN, a single-arm, phase I, dose-escalation trial that combined nivolumab, ipilimumab, aspirin, low-dose cyclophosphamide and low-dose radiotherapy. Patients were eligible if they had advanced solid tumors that were TIL-negative. This clonotype was obtained from a male donor with prostate cancer. The chain couples TRBV9 to TRBJ2-2, with the identity of the D gene unclear. Here the sequenced sample was PBMCs, taken before treatment. The nucleotide sequence is given as TGTGCCAGCAGCGTACTATCGTTGGAGACCGGGGAGCTGTTTTTT. Translated, it reads CASSVLSLETGELFF.